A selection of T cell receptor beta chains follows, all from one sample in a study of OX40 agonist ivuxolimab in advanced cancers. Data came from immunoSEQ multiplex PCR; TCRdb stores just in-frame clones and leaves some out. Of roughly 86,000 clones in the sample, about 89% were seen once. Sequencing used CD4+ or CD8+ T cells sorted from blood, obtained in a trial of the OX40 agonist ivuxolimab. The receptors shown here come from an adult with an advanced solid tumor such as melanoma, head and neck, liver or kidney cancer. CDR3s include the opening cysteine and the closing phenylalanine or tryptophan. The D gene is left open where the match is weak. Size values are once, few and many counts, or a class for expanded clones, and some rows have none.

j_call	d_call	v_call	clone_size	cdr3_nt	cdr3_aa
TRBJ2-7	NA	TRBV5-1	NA	TGCGCCAGCAGCCGGGACGCCCGTAGGGAGCAGTACTTC	CASSRDARREQYF
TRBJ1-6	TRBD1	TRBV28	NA	TGTGCCAGCAGCACAGGGGGGCTTTTCGATTCACCCCTCCACTTT	CASSTGGLFDSPLHF
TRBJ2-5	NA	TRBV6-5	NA	TGTGCCAGCAGTTACACAGGTCCCCAAGAGACCCAGTACTTC	CASSYTGPQETQYF
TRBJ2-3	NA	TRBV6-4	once	TGTGCCAGCAGCCTCAGGGGAGCAGATACGCAGTATTTT	CASSLRGADTQYF
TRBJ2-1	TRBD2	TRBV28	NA	TGTGCCAGCAGTTGGACTAGCGGGAGCTGGAGTGAGCAGTTCTTC	CASSWTSGSWSEQFF
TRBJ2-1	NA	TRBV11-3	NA	TGTGCCAGCAGTTCCCAAAGGAGCTCCTACAATGAGCAGTTCTTC	CASSSQRSSYNEQFF
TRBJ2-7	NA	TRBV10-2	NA	TGCGCCAGCAGTGAGCCCTACTCCTACGAGCAGTACTTC	CASSEPYSYEQYF
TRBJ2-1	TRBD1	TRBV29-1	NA	TGCAGCGCTGAGCAACAGGGGGGCGGTGAGCAGTTCTTC	CSAEQQGGGEQFF
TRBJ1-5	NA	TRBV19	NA	TGTGCCAGTAGTACTGGCAGTAATAGCAATCAGCCCCAGCATTTT	CASSTGSNSNQPQHF
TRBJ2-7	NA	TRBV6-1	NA	TGTGCCAGCAGTGGTACGGGACTGGTCTCCTACGAGCAGTACTTC	CASSGTGLVSYEQYF
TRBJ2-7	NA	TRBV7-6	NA	TGTGCCAGCAGACCACATACAGGGAGATACGAGCAGTACTTC	CASRPHTGRYEQYF
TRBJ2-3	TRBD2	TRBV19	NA	TGTGCCAGTACCCTCCTCCCCCGACTAGCGGGAGGGAACACAGATACGCAGTATTTT	CASTLLPRLAGGNTDTQYF
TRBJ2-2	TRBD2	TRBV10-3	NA	TGTGCCATCTCATCAGCGGGGGGCAACACCGGGGAGCTGTTTTTT	CAISSAGGNTGELFF
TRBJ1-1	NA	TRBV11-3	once	TGTGCCAGCAGCAGACGGGGGTTGGAAGCTTTCTTT	CASSRRGLEAFF
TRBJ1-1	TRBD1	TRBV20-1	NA	TGCAGTGCACAGGGGGCGTCCGCTTTCTTT	CSAQGASAFF
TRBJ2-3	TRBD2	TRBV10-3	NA	TGTGCCACCACGCCTAGCGGGAGCACAGATACGCAGTATTTT	CATTPSGSTDTQYF